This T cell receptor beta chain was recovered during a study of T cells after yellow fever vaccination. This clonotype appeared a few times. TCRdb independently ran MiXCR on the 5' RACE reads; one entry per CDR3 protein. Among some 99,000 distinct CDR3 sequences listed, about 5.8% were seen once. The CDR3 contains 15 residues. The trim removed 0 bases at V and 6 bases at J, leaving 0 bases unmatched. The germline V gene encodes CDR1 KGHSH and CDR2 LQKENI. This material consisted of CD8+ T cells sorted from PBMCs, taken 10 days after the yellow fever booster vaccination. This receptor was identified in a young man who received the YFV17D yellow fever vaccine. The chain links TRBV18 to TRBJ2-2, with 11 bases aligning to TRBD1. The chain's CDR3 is CASSPPGQGAGELFF. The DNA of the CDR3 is TGTGCCAGCTCACCACCGGGACAGGGGGCCGGGGAGCTGTTTTTT.